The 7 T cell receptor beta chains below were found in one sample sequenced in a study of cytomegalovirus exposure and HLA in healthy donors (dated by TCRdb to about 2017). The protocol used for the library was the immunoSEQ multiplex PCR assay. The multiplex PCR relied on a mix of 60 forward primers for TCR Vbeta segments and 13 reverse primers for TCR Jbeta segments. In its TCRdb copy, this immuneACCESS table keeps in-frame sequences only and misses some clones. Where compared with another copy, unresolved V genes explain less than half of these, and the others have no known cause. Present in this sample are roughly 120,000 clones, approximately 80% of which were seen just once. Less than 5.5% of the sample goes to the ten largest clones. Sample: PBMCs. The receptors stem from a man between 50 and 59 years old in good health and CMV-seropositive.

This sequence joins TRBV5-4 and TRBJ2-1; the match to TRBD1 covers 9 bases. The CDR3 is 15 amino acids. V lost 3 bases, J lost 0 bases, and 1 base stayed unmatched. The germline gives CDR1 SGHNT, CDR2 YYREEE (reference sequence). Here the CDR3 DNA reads TGTGCCAGCAGCTGGGACAGGGTCTCCTACAATGAGCAGTTCTTC. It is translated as CASSWDRVSYNEQFF.

The CDR3 region is CASSPDRSNTEAFF. The CDR3 DNA sequence: TGTGCCAGCTCACCGGACAGATCGAACACTGAAGCTTTCTTT. V and J are TRBV18 and TRBJ1-1; D might be TRBD1 (6 bases). Looked up from germline, CDR1 is KGHSH and CDR2 is LQKENI. Between the trimmed V and J ends, which lost 3 bases and 1 base, there was a span of 9 bases. CDR3 size: 14 residues.

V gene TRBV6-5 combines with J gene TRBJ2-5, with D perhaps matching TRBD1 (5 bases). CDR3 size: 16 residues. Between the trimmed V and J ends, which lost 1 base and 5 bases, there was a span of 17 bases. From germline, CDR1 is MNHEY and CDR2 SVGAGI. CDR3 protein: CASSYYTSGLGETQYF. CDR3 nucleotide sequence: TGTGCCAGCAGTTACTATACTTCAGGGCTGGGCGAGACCCAGTACTTC.

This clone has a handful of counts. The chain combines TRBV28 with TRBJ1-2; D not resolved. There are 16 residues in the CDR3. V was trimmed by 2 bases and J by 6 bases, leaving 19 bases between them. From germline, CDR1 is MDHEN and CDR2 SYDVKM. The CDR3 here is CASSLDPGQRLNGYTF. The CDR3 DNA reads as TGTGCCAGCAGTTTAGACCCTGGCCAGAGACTGAATGGCTACACCTTC.

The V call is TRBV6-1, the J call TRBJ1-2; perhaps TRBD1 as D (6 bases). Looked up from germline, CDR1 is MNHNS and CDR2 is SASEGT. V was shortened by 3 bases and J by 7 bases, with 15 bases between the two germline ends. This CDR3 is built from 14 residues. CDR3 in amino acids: CASSEGAGVGGYTF. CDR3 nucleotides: TGTGCCAGCAGTGAGGGTGCAGGGGTAGGTGGCTACACCTTC.

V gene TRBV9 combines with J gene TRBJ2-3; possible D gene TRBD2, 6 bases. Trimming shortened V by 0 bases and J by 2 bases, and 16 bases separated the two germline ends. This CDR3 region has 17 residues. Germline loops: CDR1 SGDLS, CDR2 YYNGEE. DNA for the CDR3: TGTGCCAGCAGCGTAGCTCAAGGGACTGATCTCACAGATACGCAGTATTTT. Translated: CASSVAQGTDLTDTQYF. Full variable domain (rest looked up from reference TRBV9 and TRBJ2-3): DSGVTQTPKHLITATGQRVTLRCSPRSGDLSVYWYQQSLDQGLQFLIQYYNGEERAKGNILERFSAQQFPDLHSELNLSSLELGDSALYFCASSVAQGTDLTDTQYFGPGTRLTVL.

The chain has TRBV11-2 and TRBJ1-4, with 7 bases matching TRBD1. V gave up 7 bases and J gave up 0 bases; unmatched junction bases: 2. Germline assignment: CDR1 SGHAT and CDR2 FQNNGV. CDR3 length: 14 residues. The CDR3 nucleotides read TGTGCCAGCACGGACAGGACAACTAATGAAAAACTGTTTTTT. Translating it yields CASTDRTTNEKLFF.